This TCR beta chain was documented in a study of neoadjuvant nivolumab and ipilimumab in lung cancer. Study in general: Patients got nivolumab 3 mg/kg on days 1, 15 and 29; combination added ipilimumab 1 mg/kg day 1.

Some clones are missing from TCRdb's copy, which holds only in-frame ones; the method was immunoSEQ multiplex PCR. Found here are 30,000 to 35,000 clones, 90% of them singletons; the top ten hold roughly 5.3%. General study results and limits: Compared with tumor-adjacent uninvolved lung, resected tumors showed greater richness and clonality.

This clone showed up just once. Its antigen is undetermined. CDR3 size: 14 residues. V lost 8 bases and J 1 base, leaving 11 bases between the germline ends. Germline values: CDR1 SGHNT, CDR2 YENEEA. The sample was peripheral blood, taken after neoadjuvant nivolumab, alone or with ipilimumab, at or shortly before surgery. This sequence originates from an adult with non-small cell lung cancer. The chain joins TRBV11-3 to TRBJ2-2; the D gene is possibly TRBD1 (5 bases). This chain's CDR3 is CASAAGQNTGELFF. Here the CDR3 DNA reads TGTGCCAGCGCGGCAGGGCAGAACACCGGGGAGCTGTTTTTT.